This T cell receptor beta chain was profiled in a study of shared clonotypes between healthy human individuals. Turning to the study itself: The cohort comprised a couple of women and a few men. Their ages spanned 18 to 49 years.

Concerning this clone: The target antigen is unknown.

Study observations and caveats: The sole specimen, blood, was sampled, and tissue repertoires likely differ. Expectations were that clonotype sharing among donors would be affected by sequencing depth.

Trimming removed 10 bases from V and 6 bases from J, with 13 bases in between. CDR1 is MNHEY, CDR2 SMNVEV, per germline (reference sequence). CDR3 size: 13 residues. Running of the assay took place at deep level. Profiled with immunoSEQ multiplex PCR; TCRdb holds only in-frame clones, not every one. The sample gives some 1 million clones, around 76% of which show up once; roughly 1.4% is in the top ten. The source is a man aged 18 to 29 in good health. The sequenced sample consisted of memory CD4+ T cells sorted from blood. Subset noted: CD45RA-negative fraction. The chain links TRBV27 to TRBJ1-6; no firm D call. CDR3 loop: CATMLRPNSPLHF. CDR3 in DNA: TGTGCCACCATGTTGAGACCTAATTCACCCCTCCACTTT.